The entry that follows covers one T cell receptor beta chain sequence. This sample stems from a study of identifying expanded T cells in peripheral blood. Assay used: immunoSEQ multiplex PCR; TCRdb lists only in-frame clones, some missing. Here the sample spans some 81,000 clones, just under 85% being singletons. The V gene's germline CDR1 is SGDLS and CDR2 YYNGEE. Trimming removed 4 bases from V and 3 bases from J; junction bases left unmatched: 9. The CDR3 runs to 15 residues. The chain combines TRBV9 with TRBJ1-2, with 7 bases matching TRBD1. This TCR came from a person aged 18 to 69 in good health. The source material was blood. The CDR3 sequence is CASSTQGVPDYGYTF. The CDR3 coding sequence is TGTGCCAGCAGCACTCAGGGGGTTCCCGACTATGGCTACACCTTC.